The 22 T cell receptor beta chains below all came from one sample that was sequenced in a study of OX40 agonist ivuxolimab in advanced cancers. Profiled with immunoSEQ multiplex PCR; TCRdb holds only in-frame clones, not every one. The table includes roughly 63,000 clones, roughly nine tenths detected once. Sequenced here: CD4+ or CD8+ T cells sorted from blood, sampled in a trial of the OX40 agonist ivuxolimab. The receptors derive from an adult with an advanced solid tumor such as melanoma, head and neck, liver or kidney cancer.

V gene TRBV27 combines with J gene TRBJ1-1; 7 nucleotides align to TRBD1. This CDR3 spans 12 amino acids. Germline V gene lookup returns CDR1 MNHEY and CDR2 SMNVEV (reference sequence). V gave up 6 bases and J gave up 8 bases; unmatched junction bases: 6. CDR3 amino acids: CASRMTGSEAFF. CDR3 DNA sequence: TGTGCCAGCAGGATGACAGGGTCCGAAGCTTTCTTT.

This clone was seen a single time. The gene calls are TRBV7-3 and TRBJ2-5, with 7 bases identical to TRBD2. This CDR3 has 15 residues. The V gene's germline CDR1 is SGHTA and CDR2 FQGTGA. The V gene end was trimmed by 5 bases and the J gene end by 4 bases; junction bases not matched to a gene: 10. The DNA of the CDR3 is TGTGCCAGCAGCCCAGCAGGACTAGTGGGAGAGACCCAGTACTTC. Its protein is CASSPAGLVGETQYF.

The genes are TRBV20-1 and TRBJ2-7, with unresolved D. V shed 5 bases and J shed 7 bases, with 12 bases lying between them. In germline, CDR1 is DFQATT, CDR2 SNEGSKA (reference sequence). CDR3 length: 11 amino acids. This CDR3 reads CSAGIGPEQYF. The CDR3 region has the DNA TGCAGTGCTGGTATCGGTCCAGAGCAGTACTTC.

This chain joins TRBV27 and TRBJ1-4; 10 positions agree with TRBD1. Germline V gives CDR1 MNHEY, CDR2 SMNVEV (reference sequence). CDR3 length: 16 residues. V trimming: 3 bases; J trimming: 8 bases; junction bases outside the gene matches: 9. The CDR3 coding sequence is TGTGCCAGCAGTTTGATCCGACAGGGGGCTCGGGAAAAACTGTTTTTT. Protein sequence: CASSLIRQGAREKLFF.

The chain joins TRBV30 to TRBJ1-5; the match to TRBD1 covers 7 bases. The CDR3 has 13 amino acids. Looked up from germline, CDR1 is GTSNPN and CDR2 is SVGIG (reference sequence). V dropped 3 bases and J dropped 6; count of bases not matched to a gene: 5. CDR3 residues: CAWSEDRLQPQHF. CDR3 coding DNA: TGTGCCTGGAGCGAGGACAGGCTTCAGCCCCAGCATTTT.

The chain has TRBV7-9 and TRBJ2-7; D remains ambiguous. Germline V CDR1 and CDR2: SEHNR, FQNEAQ (reference sequence). V was cut by 1 base and J by 5 bases, with 6 bases left in between. CDR3 length: 12 residues. This CDR3 is CASSLVGDEQYF. The CDR3 DNA follows: TGTGCCAGCAGCTTAGTCGGAGACGAGCAGTACTTC.

The V call is TRBV14, the J call TRBJ1-2, with TRBD1 as a possible D gene (5 bases). V was clipped by 1 base and J by 3 bases, with 6 bases between them. The CDR3 runs to 13 residues. The V gene's germline CDR1 is SGHDN and CDR2 FVKESK. The CDR3: CASSQGGDYGYTF. The CDR3 bases are TGTGCCAGCAGCCAAGGGGGCGACTATGGCTACACCTTC. The complete variable domain, with remaining parts taken from reference TRBV14 and TRBJ1-2, reads EAGVTQFPSHSVIEKGQTVTLRCDPISGHDNLYWYRRVMGKEIKFLLHFVKESKQDESGMPNNRFLAERTGGTYSTLKVQPAELEDSGVYFCASSQGGDYGYTFGSGTRLTVV.

Remarks on this clone: At one end the junction does not follow the germline gene, possibly because of a read error. The gene calls are TRBV27 and TRBJ2-5; D is perhaps TRBD2 (5 bases). The CDR3 runs 15 residues. Germline loops: CDR1 MNHEY, CDR2 SMNVEV (reference sequence). The chain's CDR3 is CAGSERTRGQETQYF. In DNA form, the CDR3 reads TGTGCCGGCAGTGAGCGGACTCGTGGGCAAGAGACCCAGTACTTC.

The chain carries TRBV29-1 and TRBJ1-1; D gene ambiguous. Trimming pared 4 bases from V and 0 bases from J, leaving 3 bases between. From germline, CDR1 is SQVTM and CDR2 ANQGSEA. CDR3 length: 11 amino acids. For the CDR3, the DNA is TGCAGCGTTGCGGTGAACACTGAAGCTTTCTTT. Translation: CSVAVNTEAFF.

This clone came up a few times. The genes are TRBV29-1 and TRBJ2-1, with 8 bases matching TRBD1. The trim removed 7 bases at V and 6 bases at J, leaving 8 bases unmatched. The CDR3 is 13 amino acids. CDR1 is SQVTM and CDR2 is ANQGSEA in the germline V gene. The CDR3 DNA follows: TGCAGCGGAGACCGACAGGGGAGCAATGAGCAGTTCTTC. It is translated as CSGDRQGSNEQFF.

The J gene is TRBJ2-3, the V gene TRBV14; either TRBD1 or TRBD2 may supply D (5 bases each). With 4 bases removed from V and 10 bases from J, the gap between germline ends came to 12 bases. There are 12 residues in the CDR3. CDR1 and CDR2 (germline): SGHDN, FVKESK. The CDR3 reads CASSPARGAQYF. The CDR3 DNA reads TGTGCCAGCAGCCCCGCCCGAGGGGCGCAGTATTTT.

This clone was detected only a few times. This chain links TRBV27 with TRBJ2-7; D not resolved. The CDR3 contains 12 residues. CDR1 and CDR2 (germline): MNHEY, SMNVEV (reference sequence). V lost 4 bases to trimming and J lost 3 bases, with 7 bases between them. This CDR3 is CASSSLNYEQYF. The CDR3 DNA sequence: TGTGCCAGCAGTTCCCTCAACTACGAGCAGTACTTC.

The gene calls are TRBV5-4 and TRBJ2-7, with D unresolved. The CDR3 spans 12 residues. Germline values: CDR1 SGHNT, CDR2 YYREEE (reference sequence). V lost 5 bases to trimming and J lost 7 bases, with 13 bases between them. The CDR3 loop reads CASSRQAGEQYF. The CDR3, as DNA: TGTGCCAGCAGTCGGCAGGCAGGAGAGCAGTACTTC.

J is TRBJ2-1 and V is TRBV5-4; no reliable D call. V was cut by 2 bases and J by 3 bases, with 9 bases left in between. Germline V gene sequence: CDR1 SGHNT, CDR2 YYREEE (reference sequence). CDR3 length: 14 amino acids. CDR3 nucleotide sequence: TGTGCCAGCAGCTTTCTTGGGAACTACAATGAGCAGTTCTTC. Amino acids: CASSFLGNYNEQFF.

The chain links TRBV11-2 to TRBJ2-7, with D perhaps matching TRBD1 (5 bases). V was trimmed by 0 bases and J by 6 bases, leaving 15 bases between them. CDR1 is SGHAT, CDR2 FQNNGV, per germline. This CDR3 is built from 15 residues. CDR3: CASSLDLGVVGEQYF. DNA for the CDR3: TGTGCCAGCAGCTTAGATCTAGGGGTAGTAGGCGAGCAGTACTTC.

The rearrangement uses TRBV7-9 and TRBJ2-7, with 15 bases matching TRBD2. Germline CDR1 SEHNR, CDR2 FQNEAQ (reference sequence). This CDR3 region has 19 residues. V lost 5 bases and J lost 0; bases outside the gene matches: 11. This CDR3 reads CASSHPRTSGRAFSYEQYF. In DNA form, the CDR3 reads TGTGCCAGCAGCCATCCTAGGACTAGCGGGAGGGCATTCTCCTACGAGCAGTACTTC.

The V gene is TRBV13, the J gene TRBJ1-4; D is unclear. Germline values: CDR1 PRHDT, CDR2 FYEKMQ (reference sequence). This CDR3 comprises 16 residues. V was pared by 3 bases and J by 0 bases, with 11 bases between. CDR3 sequence reads: CASSLSQPATNEKLFF. CDR3 in DNA: TGTGCCAGCAGCTTGTCCCAGCCAGCAACTAATGAAAAACTGTTTTTT.

The CDR3 sequence is CASSSRTGSYEQYF. CDR3 DNA sequence: TGCGCCAGCAGCAGCCGGACAGGTTCCTACGAGCAGTACTTC. The chain combines TRBV10-1 with TRBJ2-7; TRBD1 matches 7 bases. Trimming removed 6 bases from V and 1 base from J; junction bases left unmatched: 6. The germline V gene has CDR1 WNHNN and CDR2 SYGVQD (reference sequence). The CDR3 is 14 residues long.

The chain joins TRBV7-9 to TRBJ2-5, with 7 positions matching TRBD1. After removal of 4 bases from V and 4 bases from J, the junction contained 6 bases not matched to a gene. The CDR3 is made up of 14 amino acids. CDR1 SEHNR and CDR2 FQNEAQ come from the germline V gene (reference sequence). CDR3: CASSSIGGGETQYF. The CDR3 DNA reads as TGTGCCAGCAGCTCCATAGGGGGCGGAGAGACCCAGTACTTC.

The chain employs TRBV28 and TRBJ1-2; 9 bases match TRBD1. V lost 5 bases to trimming and J lost 3 bases; unmatched junction nucleotides: 4. The CDR3 totals 14 residues. The germline V gene has CDR1 MDHEN and CDR2 SYDVKM. Here the CDR3 reads CASSNRGHYYGYTF. CDR3 DNA sequence: TGTGCCAGCAGTAACAGGGGGCACTACTATGGCTACACCTTC.

This chain connects TRBV30 to TRBJ1-1; D is possibly TRBD1 (6 bases). The CDR3 runs 12 residues. Germline values: CDR1 GTSNPN, CDR2 SVGIG (reference sequence). The V gene lost 0 bases and the J gene lost 6 bases, with 8 bases spanning the gap. The CDR3 nucleotides read TGTGCCTGGAGTGTACCAGGGGCTGAAGCTTTCTTT. It is translated as CAWSVPGAEAFF.

The rearrangement links TRBV13 to TRBJ2-7; 11 bases align to TRBD1. V trimming: 3 bases; J trimming: 5 bases; junction bases outside the gene matches: 3. The length of the CDR3 is 14 residues. Germline V lookup: CDR1 PRHDT, CDR2 FYEKMQ (reference sequence). The CDR3 spells CASSFRTGGDEQYF. CDR3 nucleotide sequence: TGTGCCAGCAGCTTCCGGACAGGGGGCGACGAGCAGTACTTC. Using reference TRBV13 and TRBJ2-7 for the parts outside the CDR3, the full variable domain is AAGVIQSPRHLIKEKRETATLKCYPIPRHDTVYWYQQGPGQDPQFLISFYEKMQSDKGSIPDRFSAQQFSDYHSELNMSSLELGDSALYFCASSFRTGGDEQYFGPGTRLTVT.